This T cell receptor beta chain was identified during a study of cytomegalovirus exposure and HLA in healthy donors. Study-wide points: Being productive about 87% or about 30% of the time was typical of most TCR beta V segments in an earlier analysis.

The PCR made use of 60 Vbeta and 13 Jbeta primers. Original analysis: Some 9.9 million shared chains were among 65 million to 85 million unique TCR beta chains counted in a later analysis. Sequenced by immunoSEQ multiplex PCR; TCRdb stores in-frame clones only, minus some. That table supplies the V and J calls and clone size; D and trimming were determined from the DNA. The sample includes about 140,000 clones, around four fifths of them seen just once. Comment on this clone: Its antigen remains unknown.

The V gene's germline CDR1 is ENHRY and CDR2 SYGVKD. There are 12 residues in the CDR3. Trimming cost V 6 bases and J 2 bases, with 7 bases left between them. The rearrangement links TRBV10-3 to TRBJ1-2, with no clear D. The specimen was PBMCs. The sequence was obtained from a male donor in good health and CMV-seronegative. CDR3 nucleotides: TGTGCCATCAGGGCGGAGAACTATGGCTACACCTTC. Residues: CAIRAENYGYTF.